This T cell receptor beta chain was identified during a study of T cells in Graves' hyperthyroidism and ophthalmopathy. The germline V gene has CDR1 LNHNV and CDR2 YYDKDF (reference sequence). V was clipped by 5 bases and J by 8 bases; unmatched bases: 15. The CDR3 runs 16 residues. Disease lasting under 3 months, a NOSPECS grade of at least 4, and a Clinical Activity Score of at least 3 were features of the ophthalmopathy patients. Uncontrolled infections, other autoimmune diseases, pregnancy or lactation led to exclusion of patients. This clonotype was observed at least ten times. RNA transcripts were the template for amplifying TCR beta CDR3 regions. The TCR CDR3 was amplified in a first-round RT-PCR using the HTBI primer set. TCRdb re-derived calls from the multiplex PCR reads in MiXCR, one entry per CDR3 protein. Found here are more than 300,000 distinct CDR3 sequences, approximately 14% of them singletons; the top ten hold 15% to 20%.

Source material: blood. The receptor comes from a woman aged 25 to 39 with Graves' ophthalmopathy. The rearrangement uses TRBV15 and TRBJ2-1; 7 nucleotides align to TRBD1. This chain's CDR3 is CATSRYWIGGHYEQFF. CDR3 coding DNA: TGTGCCACCAGCCGTTATTGGATAGGGGGCCACTATGAGCAGTTCTTC.